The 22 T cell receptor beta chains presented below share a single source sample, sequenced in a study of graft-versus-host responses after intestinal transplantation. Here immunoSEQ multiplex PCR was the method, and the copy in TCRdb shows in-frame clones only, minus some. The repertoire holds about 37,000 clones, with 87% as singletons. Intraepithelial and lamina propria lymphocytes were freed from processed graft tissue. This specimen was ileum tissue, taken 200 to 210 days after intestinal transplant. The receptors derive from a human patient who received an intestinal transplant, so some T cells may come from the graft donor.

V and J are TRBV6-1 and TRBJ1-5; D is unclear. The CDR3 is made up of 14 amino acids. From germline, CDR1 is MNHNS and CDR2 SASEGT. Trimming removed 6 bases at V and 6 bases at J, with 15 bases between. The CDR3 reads CASRDAGVGQPQHF. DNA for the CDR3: TGTGCCAGCAGAGACGCGGGCGTAGGTCAGCCCCAGCATTTT.

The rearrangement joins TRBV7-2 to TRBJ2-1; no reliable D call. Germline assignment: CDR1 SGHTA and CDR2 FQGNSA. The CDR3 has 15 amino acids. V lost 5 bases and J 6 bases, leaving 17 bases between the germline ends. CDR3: CASSLLHAVSNEQFF. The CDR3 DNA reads TGTGCCAGCAGCCTCCTCCACGCGGTCTCCAATGAGCAGTTCTTC.

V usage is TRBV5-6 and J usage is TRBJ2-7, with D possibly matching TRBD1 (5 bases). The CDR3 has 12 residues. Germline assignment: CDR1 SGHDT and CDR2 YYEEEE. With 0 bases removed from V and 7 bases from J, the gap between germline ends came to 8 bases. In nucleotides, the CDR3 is TGTGCCAGCAGCTTGGTGCAGGGTGAGCAGTACTTC. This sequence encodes CASSLVQGEQYF.

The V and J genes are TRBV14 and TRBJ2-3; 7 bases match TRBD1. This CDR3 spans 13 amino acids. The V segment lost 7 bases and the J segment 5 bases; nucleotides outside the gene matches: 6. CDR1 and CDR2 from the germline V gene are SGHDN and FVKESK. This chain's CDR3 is CASTGTDGDTQYF. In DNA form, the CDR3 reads TGTGCCAGCACCGGGACAGACGGAGATACGCAGTATTTT.

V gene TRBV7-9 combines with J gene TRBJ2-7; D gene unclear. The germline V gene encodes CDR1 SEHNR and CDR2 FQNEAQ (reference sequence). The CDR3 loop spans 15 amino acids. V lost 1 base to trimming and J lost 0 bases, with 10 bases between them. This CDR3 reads CASSLVVGSSYEQYF. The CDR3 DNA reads TGTGCCAGCAGCTTAGTTGTGGGAAGCTCCTACGAGCAGTACTTC.

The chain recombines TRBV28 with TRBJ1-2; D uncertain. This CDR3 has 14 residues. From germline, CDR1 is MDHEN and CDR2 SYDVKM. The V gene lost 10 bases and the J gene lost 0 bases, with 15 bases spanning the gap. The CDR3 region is CAIDEGRANYGYTF. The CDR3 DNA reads TGTGCCATCGACGAAGGAAGGGCTAACTATGGCTACACCTTC.

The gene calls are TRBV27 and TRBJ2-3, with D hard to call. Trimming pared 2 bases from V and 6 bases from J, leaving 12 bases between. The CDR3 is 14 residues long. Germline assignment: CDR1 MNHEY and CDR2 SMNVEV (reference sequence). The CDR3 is CASSLPTSPDTQYF. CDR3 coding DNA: TGTGCCAGCAGTTTACCGACATCTCCGGATACGCAGTATTTT.

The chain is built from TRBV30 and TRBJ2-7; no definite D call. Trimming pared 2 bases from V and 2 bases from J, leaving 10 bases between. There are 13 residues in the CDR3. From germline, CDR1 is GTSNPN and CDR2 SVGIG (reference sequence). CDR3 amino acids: CAWSRISAYEQYF. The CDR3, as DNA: TGTGCCTGGAGTAGGATATCTGCCTACGAGCAGTACTTC. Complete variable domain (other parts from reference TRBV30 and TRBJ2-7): SQTIHQWPATLVQPVGSPLSLECTVEGTSNPNLYWYRQAAGRGLQLLFYSVGIGQISSEVPQNLSASRPQDRQFILSSKKLLLSDSGFYLCAWSRISAYEQYFGPGTRLTVT.

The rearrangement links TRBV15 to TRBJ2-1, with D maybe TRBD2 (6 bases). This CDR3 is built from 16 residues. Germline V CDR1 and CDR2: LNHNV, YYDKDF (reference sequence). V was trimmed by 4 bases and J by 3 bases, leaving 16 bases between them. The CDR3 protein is CATSTSGLPDYNEQFF. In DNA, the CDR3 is TGTGCCACCAGCACCTCCGGACTACCTGACTACAATGAGCAGTTCTTC.

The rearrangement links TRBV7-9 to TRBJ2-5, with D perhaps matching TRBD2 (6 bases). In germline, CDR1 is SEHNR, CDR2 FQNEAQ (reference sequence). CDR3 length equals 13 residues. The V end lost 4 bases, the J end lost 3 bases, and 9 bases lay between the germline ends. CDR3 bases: TGTGCCAGCAGCTATTGGGGGGAAGAGACCCAGTACTTC. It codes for CASSYWGEETQYF.

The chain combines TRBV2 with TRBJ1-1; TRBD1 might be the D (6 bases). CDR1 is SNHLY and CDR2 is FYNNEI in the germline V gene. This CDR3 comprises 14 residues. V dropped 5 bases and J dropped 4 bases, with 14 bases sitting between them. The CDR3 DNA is TGTGCCAGCAGTTATCAGGGGTTGGGCACTGAAGCTTTCTTT. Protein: CASSYQGLGTEAFF.

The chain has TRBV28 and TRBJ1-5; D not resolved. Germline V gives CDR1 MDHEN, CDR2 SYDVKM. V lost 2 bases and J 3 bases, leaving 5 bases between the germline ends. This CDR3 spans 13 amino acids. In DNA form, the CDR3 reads TGTGCCAGCAGTTTACTGACCAATCAGCCCCAGCATTTT. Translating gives CASSLLTNQPQHF. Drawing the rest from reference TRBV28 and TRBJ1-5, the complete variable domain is DVKVTQSSRYLVKRTGEKVFLECVQDMDHENMFWYRQDPGLGLRLIYFSYDVKMKEKGDIPEGYSVSREKKERFSLILESASTNQTSMYLCASSLLTNQPQHFGDGTRLSIL.

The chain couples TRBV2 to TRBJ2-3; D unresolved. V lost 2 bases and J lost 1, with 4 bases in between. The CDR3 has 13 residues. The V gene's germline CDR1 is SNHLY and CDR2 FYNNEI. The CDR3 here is CASSETGTDTQYF. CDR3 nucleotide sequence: TGTGCCAGCAGTGAAACGGGCACAGATACGCAGTATTTT.

CDR3 region: CASRLDRSSYEQYF. The CDR3 nucleotides read TGTGCCAGCAGATTGGACAGGAGCTCCTACGAGCAGTACTTC. This rearrangement joins TRBV6-5 to TRBJ2-7; 7 nucleotides agree with TRBD1. Germline V lookup: CDR1 MNHEY, CDR2 SVGAGI. V lost 6 bases and J lost 0; bases outside the gene matches: 5. This CDR3 region has 14 residues.

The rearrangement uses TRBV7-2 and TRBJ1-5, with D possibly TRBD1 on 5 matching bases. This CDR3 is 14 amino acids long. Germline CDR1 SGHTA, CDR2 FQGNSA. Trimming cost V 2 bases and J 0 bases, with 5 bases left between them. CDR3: CASSLQGSNQPQHF. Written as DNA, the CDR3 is TGTGCCAGCAGCTTACAGGGTAGCAATCAGCCCCAGCATTTT.

This CDR3 reads CASSFPSGGADGVWGLPDTQYF. The CDR3 DNA reads TGTGCCAGCAGTTTCCCTAGCGGGGGGGCCGATGGAGTGTGGGGTTTGCCAGATACGCAGTATTTT. The V and J genes are TRBV28 and TRBJ2-3; 12 bases agree with TRBD2. Germline trimming cut 3 bases from V and 4 bases from J; bases unmatched to any gene: 23. Germline CDR1 MDHEN, CDR2 SYDVKM. CDR3 length: 22 amino acids.

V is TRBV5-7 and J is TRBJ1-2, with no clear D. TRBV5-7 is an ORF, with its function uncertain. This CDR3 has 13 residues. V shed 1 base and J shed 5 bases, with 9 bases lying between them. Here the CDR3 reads CASSLRSEYGYTF. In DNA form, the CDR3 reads TGTGCCAGCAGCTTGAGGTCAGAGTATGGCTACACCTTC.

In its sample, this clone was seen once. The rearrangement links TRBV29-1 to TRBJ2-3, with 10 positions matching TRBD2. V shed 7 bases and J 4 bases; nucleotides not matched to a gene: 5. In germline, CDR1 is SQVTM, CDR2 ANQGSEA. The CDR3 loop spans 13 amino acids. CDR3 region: CSASGRAADTQYF. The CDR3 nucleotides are TGCAGCGCCAGCGGGAGGGCCGCAGATACGCAGTATTTT.

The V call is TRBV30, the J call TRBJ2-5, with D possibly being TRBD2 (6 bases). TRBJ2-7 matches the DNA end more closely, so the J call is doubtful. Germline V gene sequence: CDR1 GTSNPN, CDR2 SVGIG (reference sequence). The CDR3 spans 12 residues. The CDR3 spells CAWSVGEVEQYF. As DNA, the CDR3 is TGTGCCTGGAGTGTTGGGGAGGTCGAGCAGTACTTC.

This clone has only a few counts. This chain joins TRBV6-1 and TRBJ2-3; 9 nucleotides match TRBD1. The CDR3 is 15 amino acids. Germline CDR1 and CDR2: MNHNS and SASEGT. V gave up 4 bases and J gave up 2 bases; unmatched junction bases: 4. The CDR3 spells CASSVRTGATDTQYF. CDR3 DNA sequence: TGTGCCAGCAGTGTTCGGACAGGGGCCACAGATACGCAGTATTTT.

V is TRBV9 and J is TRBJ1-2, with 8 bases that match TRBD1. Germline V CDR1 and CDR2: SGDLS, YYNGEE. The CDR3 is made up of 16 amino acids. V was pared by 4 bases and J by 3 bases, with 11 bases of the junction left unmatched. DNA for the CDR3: TGTGCCAGCAGCCCCGGTGGGCAGGGGGCGTACTATGGCTACACCTTC. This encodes CASSPGGQGAYYGYTF.

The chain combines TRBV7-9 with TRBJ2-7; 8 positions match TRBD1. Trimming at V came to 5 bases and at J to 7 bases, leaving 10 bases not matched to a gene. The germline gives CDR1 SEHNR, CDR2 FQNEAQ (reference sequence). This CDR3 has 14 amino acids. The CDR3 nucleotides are TGTGCCAGCAGCCACCGGGACAGGCCTCTGGAGCAGTACTTC. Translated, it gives CASSHRDRPLEQYF.